The next 5 T cell receptor beta chains were all read from a single sample in a study of OX40 agonist ivuxolimab in advanced cancers. Only in-frame clones appear in the TCRdb table, and some are missing; sequencing was by immunoSEQ multiplex PCR. Among tens of thousands of clones listed, over 75% were seen once. Sequenced here: CD4+ or CD8+ T cells sorted from blood, sampled in a trial of the OX40 agonist ivuxolimab. All receptors come from an adult with an advanced solid tumor such as melanoma, head and neck, liver or kidney cancer.

Details on this clone: Distinct nucleotide sequences in the sample also encode this CDR3. J is TRBJ1-2 and V is TRBV7-2, with TRBD1 matching over 9 bases. The germline V gene has CDR1 SGHTA and CDR2 FQGNSA. The V gene end was trimmed by 4 bases and the J gene end by 2 bases; junction bases not matched to a gene: 5. The CDR3 is made up of 15 amino acids. The CDR3 nucleotides are TGTGCCAGCAGCTCATCCGGGACAGGGAACTATGGCTACACCTTC. Amino acids: CASSSSGTGNYGYTF.

This chain links TRBV2 with TRBJ2-5; TRBD1 matches at 7 bases. Germline trimming cut 5 bases from V and 2 bases from J; bases unmatched to any gene: 2. Germline V gene lookup returns CDR1 SNHLY and CDR2 FYNNEI. The CDR3 spans 13 residues. CDR3 protein: CASSRDRQETQYF. The DNA for the CDR3 is TGTGCCAGCAGTCGGGACAGACAAGAGACCCAGTACTTC.

The rearrangement joins TRBV30 to TRBJ1-1; a possible D gene is TRBD1 (6 bases). Trimming cost V 3 bases and J 1 base, with 6 bases left between them. Germline V gene lookup returns CDR1 GTSNPN and CDR2 SVGIG (reference sequence). This CDR3 has 12 residues. For the CDR3, the DNA is TGTGCCTGGAGGGGACAGAACACTGAAGCTTTCTTT. Its translation is CAWRGQNTEAFF.

V and J are TRBV7-8 and TRBJ1-2, with D hard to call. The CDR3 totals 14 residues. The V end was cut by 2 bases, the J end by 6 bases, with 13 bases between. Germline CDR1 and CDR2: SGHVS and FQNEAQ. The CDR3 protein is CASSLRSGQDGYTF. In nucleotides, the CDR3 is TGTGCCAGCAGCTTAAGGAGCGGCCAGGATGGCTACACCTTC. The full variable domain, completed using reference TRBV7-8 and TRBJ1-2, is GAGVSQSPRYKVAKRGQDVALRCDPISGHVSLFWYQQALGQGPEFLTYFQNEAQLDKSGLPSDRFFAERPEGSVSTLKIQRTQQEDSAVYLCASSLRSGQDGYTFGSGTRLTVV.

The chain has TRBV7-3 and TRBJ1-1; a possible D gene is TRBD1 (5 bases). The V end was cut by 2 bases, the J end by 4 bases, with 11 bases between. In germline, CDR1 is SGHTA, CDR2 FQGTGA. The CDR3 contains 14 residues. The CDR3 DNA reads TGTGCCAGCAGCTTAGCAGGGAGGGGCACTGAAGCTTTCTTT. Its protein product is CASSLAGRGTEAFF.